The present TCR beta chain was sequenced within a study of patients and donors after allogeneic stem cell transplantation. This clonotype was found a few times. TCRdb fed the RT-PCR reads into MiXCR, producing one record per CDR3 protein. The table records around 31,000 distinct CDR3 sequences, under 7.5% of them present only once. Sequencing was carried out using blood, either unsorted or a sorted T cell fraction (not recorded which). The TCR originated in a human donor who was either an allogeneic HSCT recipient or a stem cell or donor lymphocyte infusion donor (not recorded which). It is not recorded whose cells these are; they may come from a transplant donor.

DNA of the CDR3: TGTGCCAGCAGTTTAGGCTTAAGCTTTGGGACAGGGGTTGGCAATCAGCCCCAGCATTTT. It specifies CASSLGLSFGTGVGNQPQHF. The rearrangement links TRBV6-2 or TRBV6-3 to TRBJ1-5, with 10 bases matching TRBD1. The germline V gene has CDR1 MNHEY and CDR2 SVGEGT. J lost 2 bases, V lost 4 bases, and 17 bases had no gene match. CDR3 size: 20 residues.